This T cell receptor (beta chain) was sequenced in a study of technical replicates of blood from a few donors. Clones were read by immunoSEQ multiplex PCR, and TCRdb kept only the in-frame ones, dropping some. The data contain approximately 70,000 clones, about 90% of them singletons. This clone was counted a single time. Losses at the gene ends were 5 bases for V and 6 bases for J; bases not matched to a gene: 0. Germline assignment: CDR1 LNHNV and CDR2 YYDKDF (reference sequence). This CDR3 spans 12 amino acids. Sequenced input: T cells isolated from PBMCs. V usage is TRBV15 and J usage is TRBJ2-3; the match to TRBD1 covers 9 bases. The origin of this receptor is a human donor in good health. The CDR3: CATSGTGDTQYF. CDR3 DNA: TGTGCCACCAGCGGGACAGGGGATACGCAGTATTTT. Full variable domain (outside the CDR3, taken from reference TRBV15 and TRBJ2-3): DAMVIQNPRYQVTQFGKPVTLSCSQTLNHNVMYWYQQKSSQAPKLLFHYYDKDFNNEADTPDNFQSRRPNTSFCFLDIRSPGLGDTAMYLCATSGTGDTQYFGPGTRLTVL.